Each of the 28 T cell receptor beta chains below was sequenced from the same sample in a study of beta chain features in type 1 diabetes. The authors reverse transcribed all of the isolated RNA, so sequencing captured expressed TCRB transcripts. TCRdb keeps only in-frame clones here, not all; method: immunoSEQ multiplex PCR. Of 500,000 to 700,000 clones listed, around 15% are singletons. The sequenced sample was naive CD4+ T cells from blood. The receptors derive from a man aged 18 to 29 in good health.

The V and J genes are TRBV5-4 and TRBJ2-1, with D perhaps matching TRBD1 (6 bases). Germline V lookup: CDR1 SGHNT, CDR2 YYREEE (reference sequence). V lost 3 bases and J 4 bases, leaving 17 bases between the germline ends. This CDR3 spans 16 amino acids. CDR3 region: CASSSATGTDYNEQFF. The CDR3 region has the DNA TGTGCCAGCAGCTCCGCCACAGGGACCGATTACAATGAGCAGTTCTTC.

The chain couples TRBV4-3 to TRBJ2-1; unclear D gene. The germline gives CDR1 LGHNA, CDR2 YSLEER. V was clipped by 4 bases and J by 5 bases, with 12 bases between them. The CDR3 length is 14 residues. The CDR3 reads CASSPTRLDNEQFF. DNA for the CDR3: TGCGCCAGCAGCCCCACCCGGCTGGACAATGAGCAGTTCTTC.

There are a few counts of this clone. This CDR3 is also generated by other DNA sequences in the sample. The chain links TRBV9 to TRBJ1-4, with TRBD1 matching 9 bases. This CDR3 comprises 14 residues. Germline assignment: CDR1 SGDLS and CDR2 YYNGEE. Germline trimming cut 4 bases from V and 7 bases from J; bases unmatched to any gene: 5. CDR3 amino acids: CASSPGQGGEKLFF. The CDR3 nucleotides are TGTGCCAGCAGCCCGGGACAGGGTGGTGAAAAACTGTTTTTT.

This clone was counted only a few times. In DNA, the CDR3 is TGCGCCAGCAGCTTTGGCACTCATAGCAATCAGCCCCAGCATTTT. Its translation is CASSFGTHSNQPQHF. The chain is built from TRBV5-1 and TRBJ1-5; D is unresolved. Germline lookup yields CDR1 SGHRS and CDR2 YFSETQ. V lost 2 bases and J 0 bases, leaving 9 bases between the germline ends. The CDR3 contains 15 residues.

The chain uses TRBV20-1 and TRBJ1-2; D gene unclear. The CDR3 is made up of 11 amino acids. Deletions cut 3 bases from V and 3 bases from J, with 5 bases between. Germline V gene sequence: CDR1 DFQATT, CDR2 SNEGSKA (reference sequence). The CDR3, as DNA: TGCAGTGCTAGTTACGACTATGGCTACACCTTC. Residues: CSASYDYGYTF.

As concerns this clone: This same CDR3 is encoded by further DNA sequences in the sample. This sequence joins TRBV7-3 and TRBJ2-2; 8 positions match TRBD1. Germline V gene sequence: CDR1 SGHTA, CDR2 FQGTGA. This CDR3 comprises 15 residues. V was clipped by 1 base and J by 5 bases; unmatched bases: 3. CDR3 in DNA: TGTGCCAGCAGCTTAAGCCGGGACAGGACCGGGGAGCTGTTTTTT. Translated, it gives CASSLSRDRTGELFF.

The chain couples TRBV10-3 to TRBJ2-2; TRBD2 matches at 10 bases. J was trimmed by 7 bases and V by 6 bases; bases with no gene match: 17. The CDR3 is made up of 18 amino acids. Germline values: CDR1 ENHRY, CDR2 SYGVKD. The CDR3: CAISKTSSGSIVGGELFF. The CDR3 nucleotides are TGTGCCATCAGCAAAACCTCTAGCGGGAGTATCGTTGGCGGGGAGCTGTTTTTT.

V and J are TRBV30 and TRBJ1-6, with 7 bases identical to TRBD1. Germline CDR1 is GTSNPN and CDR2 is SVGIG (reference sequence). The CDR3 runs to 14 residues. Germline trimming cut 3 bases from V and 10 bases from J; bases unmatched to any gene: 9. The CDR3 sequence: CAWSHRQGVSPLHF. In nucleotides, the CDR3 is TGTGCCTGGAGCCACAGACAGGGAGTCTCACCCCTCCACTTT.

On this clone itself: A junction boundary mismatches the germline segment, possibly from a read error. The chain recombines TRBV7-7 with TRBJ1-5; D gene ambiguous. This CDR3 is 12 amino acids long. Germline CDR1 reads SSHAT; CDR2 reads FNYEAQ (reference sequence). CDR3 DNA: TGTGCTAGCAGCTTATGCAATCAGCCCCAGCATTTT. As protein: CASSLCNQPQHF. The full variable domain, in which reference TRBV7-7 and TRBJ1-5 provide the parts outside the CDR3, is GAGVSQSPRYKVTKRGQDVTLRCDPISSHATLYWYQQALGQGPEFLTYFNYEAQPDKSGLPSDRFSAERPEGSISTLTIQRTEQRDSAMYRCASSLCNQPQHFGDGTRLSIL.

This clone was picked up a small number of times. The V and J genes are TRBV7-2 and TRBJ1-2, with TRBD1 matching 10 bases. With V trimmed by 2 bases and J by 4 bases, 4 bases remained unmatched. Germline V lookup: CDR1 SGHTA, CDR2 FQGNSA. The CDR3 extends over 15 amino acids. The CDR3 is CASSLSRTGGYGYTF. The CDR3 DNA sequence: TGTGCCAGCAGCTTATCCAGGACAGGGGGCTATGGCTACACCTTC.

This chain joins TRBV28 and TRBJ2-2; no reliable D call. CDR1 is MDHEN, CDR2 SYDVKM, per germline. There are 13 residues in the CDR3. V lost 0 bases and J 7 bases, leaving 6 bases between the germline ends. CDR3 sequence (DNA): TGTGCCAGCAGTTTATGGTTCCGCGGGGAGCTGTTTTTT. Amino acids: CASSLWFRGELFF.

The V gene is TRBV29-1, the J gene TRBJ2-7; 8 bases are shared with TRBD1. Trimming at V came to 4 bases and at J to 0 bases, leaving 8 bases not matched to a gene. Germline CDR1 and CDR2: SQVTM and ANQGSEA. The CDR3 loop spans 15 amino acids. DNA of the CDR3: TGCAGCGTTGTTTTGAGGACAGGGATCTCCTACGAGCAGTACTTC. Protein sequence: CSVVLRTGISYEQYF.

The CDR3 region has the DNA TGTGCCAGCAGCTCAGGACAGGGAGGCAATCAGCCCCAGCATTTT. It specifies CASSSGQGGNQPQHF. The chain combines TRBV27 with TRBJ1-5, with 8 bases fitting TRBD1. Trimming took 6 bases from V and 2 from J; bases not matched to a gene: 6. The CDR3 is 15 residues long. Germline V gene data show CDR1 as MNHEY and CDR2 as SMNVEV (reference sequence).

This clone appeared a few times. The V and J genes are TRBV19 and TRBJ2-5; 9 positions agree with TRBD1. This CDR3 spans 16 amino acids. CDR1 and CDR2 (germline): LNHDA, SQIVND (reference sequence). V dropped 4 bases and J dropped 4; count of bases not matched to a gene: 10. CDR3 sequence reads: CASSTGDRARRETQYF. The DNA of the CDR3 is TGTGCCAGTAGTACCGGGGACAGGGCTAGGCGAGAGACCCAGTACTTC.

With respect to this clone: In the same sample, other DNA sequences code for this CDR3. In nucleotides, the CDR3 is TGTGCCAGTAGTTCTGGACAGTCCACAGATACGCAGTATTTT. Translation: CASSSGQSTDTQYF. V usage is TRBV19 and J usage is TRBJ2-3; possible D gene TRBD1, 6 bases. The CDR3 is 14 residues long. V shed 5 bases and J shed 2 bases, with 11 bases lying between them. Germline lookup yields CDR1 LNHDA and CDR2 SQIVND (reference sequence). Using reference TRBV19 and TRBJ2-3 for the parts outside the CDR3, the full variable domain is DGGITQSPKYLFRKEGQNVTLSCEQNLNHDAMYWYRQDPGQGLRLIYYSQIVNDFQKGDIAEGYSVSREKKESFPLTVTSAQKNPTAFYLCASSSGQSTDTQYFGPGTRLTVL.

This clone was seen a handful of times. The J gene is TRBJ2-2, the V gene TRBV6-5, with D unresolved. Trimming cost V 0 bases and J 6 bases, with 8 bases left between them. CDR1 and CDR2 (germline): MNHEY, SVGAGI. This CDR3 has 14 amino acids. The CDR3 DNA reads TGTGCCAGCAGTTACTCTTGGGGTTCCGGGGAGCTGTTTTTT. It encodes CASSYSWGSGELFF.

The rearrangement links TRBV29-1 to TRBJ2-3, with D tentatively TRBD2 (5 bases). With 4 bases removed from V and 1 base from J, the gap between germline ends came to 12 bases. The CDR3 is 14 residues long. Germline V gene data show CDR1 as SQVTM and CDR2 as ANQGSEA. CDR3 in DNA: TGCAGCGTTGCGAGGGATCGGGGCACAGATACGCAGTATTTT. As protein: CSVARDRGTDTQYF.

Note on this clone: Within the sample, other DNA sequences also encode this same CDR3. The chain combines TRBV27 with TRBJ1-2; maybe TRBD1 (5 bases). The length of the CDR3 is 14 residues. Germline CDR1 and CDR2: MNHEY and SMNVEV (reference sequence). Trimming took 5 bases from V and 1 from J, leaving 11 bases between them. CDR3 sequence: CASSPRGGNYGYTF. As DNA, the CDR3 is TGTGCCAGCAGTCCGCGGGGGGGTAACTATGGCTACACCTTC.

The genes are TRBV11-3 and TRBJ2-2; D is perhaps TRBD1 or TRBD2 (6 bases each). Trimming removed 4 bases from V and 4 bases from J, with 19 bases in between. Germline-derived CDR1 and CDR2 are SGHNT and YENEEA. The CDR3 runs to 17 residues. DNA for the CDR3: TGTGCCAGCAGCTCTCGTGGCCGGGGGCCGATCACCGGGGAGCTGTTTTTT. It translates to CASSSRGRGPITGELFF.

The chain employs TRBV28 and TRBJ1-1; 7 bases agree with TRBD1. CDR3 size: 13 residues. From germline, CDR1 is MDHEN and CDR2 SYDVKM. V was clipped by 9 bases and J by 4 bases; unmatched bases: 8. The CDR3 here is CASGTVQLTEAFF. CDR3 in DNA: TGTGCCAGTGGGACAGTGCAACTCACTGAAGCTTTCTTT.

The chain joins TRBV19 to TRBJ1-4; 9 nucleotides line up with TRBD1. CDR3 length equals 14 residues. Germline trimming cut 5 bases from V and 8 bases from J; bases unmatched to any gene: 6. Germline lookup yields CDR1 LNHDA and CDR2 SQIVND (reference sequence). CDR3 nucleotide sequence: TGTGCCAGTAGTCCCTGGACAGGGGTCGAAAAACTGTTTTTT. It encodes CASSPWTGVEKLFF.

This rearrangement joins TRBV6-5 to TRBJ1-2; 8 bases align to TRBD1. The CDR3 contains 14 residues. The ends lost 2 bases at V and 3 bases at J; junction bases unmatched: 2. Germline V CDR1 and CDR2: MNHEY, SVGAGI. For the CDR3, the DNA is TGTGCCAGCAGTTACACGACAGGGGACTATGGCTACACCTTC. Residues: CASSYTTGDYGYTF.

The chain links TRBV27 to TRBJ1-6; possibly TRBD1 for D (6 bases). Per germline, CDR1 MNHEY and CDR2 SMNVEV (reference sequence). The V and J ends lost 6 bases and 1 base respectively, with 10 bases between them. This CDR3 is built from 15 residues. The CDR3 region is CASSYRESYNSPLHF. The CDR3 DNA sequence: TGTGCCAGCAGCTACAGGGAGTCCTATAATTCACCCCTCCACTTT.

As DNA, the CDR3 is TGTGCCAGCAGTAACAGGGCTGGTGCCAAAAACATTCAGTACTTC. This sequence encodes CASSNRAGAKNIQYF. The chain links TRBV28 to TRBJ2-4, with D possibly matching TRBD1 (6 bases). The CDR3 covers 15 residues. Trimming cost V 5 bases and J 1 base, with 12 bases left between them. CDR1 and CDR2 (germline): MDHEN, SYDVKM.

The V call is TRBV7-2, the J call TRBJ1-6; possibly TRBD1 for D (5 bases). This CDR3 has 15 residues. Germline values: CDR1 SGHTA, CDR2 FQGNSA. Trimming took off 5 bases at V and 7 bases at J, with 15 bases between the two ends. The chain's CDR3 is CASSPWVGGNSPLHF. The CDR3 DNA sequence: TGTGCCAGCAGCCCGTGGGTGGGGGGAAATTCACCCCTCCACTTT.

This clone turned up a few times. CDR3: CASSSGPGSPQHF. The CDR3 DNA reads as TGTGCCAGCAGTTCCGGGCCGGGGTCGCCCCAGCATTTT. This sequence joins TRBV27 and TRBJ1-5; no clear D gene. V lost 4 bases and J lost 9, with 13 bases in between. CDR1 is MNHEY, CDR2 SMNVEV, per germline (reference sequence). This CDR3 spans 13 amino acids.

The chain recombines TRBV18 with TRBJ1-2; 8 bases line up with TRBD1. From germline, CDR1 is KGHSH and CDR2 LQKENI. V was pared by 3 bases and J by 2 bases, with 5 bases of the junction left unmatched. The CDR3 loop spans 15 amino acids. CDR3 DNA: TGTGCCAGCTCACCCCAGGGGGCTGTAAACTATGGCTACACCTTC. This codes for CASSPQGAVNYGYTF.

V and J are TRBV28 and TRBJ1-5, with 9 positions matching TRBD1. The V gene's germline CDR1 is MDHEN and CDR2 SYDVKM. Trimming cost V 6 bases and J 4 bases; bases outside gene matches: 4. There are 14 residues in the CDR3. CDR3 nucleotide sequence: TGTGCCAGCAGGTGGGGACAGGGTAATCAGCCCCAGCATTTT. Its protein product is CASRWGQGNQPQHF.